These T cell receptor beta chains were read from a single sample in a study of monozygotic twins with inflammatory bowel disease. From its re-call of the 5' RACE reads, TCRdb lists each CDR3 protein once, without DNA. The sample data list a few hundred thousand distinct CDR3 sequences. The sample was blood. Receptor source: a human donor with ulcerative colitis or Crohn's disease, or a healthy co-twin of an affected twin (not recorded which). CDR3s include the opening cysteine and the closing phenylalanine or tryptophan.

TRBV19,TRBJ1-1,CASMGEMVNTEAFF
TRBV29-1,TRBJ2-7,CSVEDLTRGSYEQYF
TRBV3-1,TRBJ2-1,CASSHRTTYNEQFF
TRBV5-1,TRBJ1-6,CASSSGNNSPLHF
TRBV29-1,TRBJ1-1,CSVGWHTEAFF
TRBV7-6,TRBJ1-5,CASSPVPRQPQHF
TRBV4-1,TRBJ2-2,CASSQDWEGANTGELFF
TRBV7-9,TRBJ1-1,CASSLHPSGMNTEAFF
TRBV28,TRBJ2-2,CASTPFLDSELFF
TRBV7-2,TRBJ2-7,CASSFTSRSSYEQYF
TRBV18,TRBJ2-7,CASSPERGYPYEQYF
TRBV6-5,TRBJ1-2,CASMGGQGARGGYTF
TRBV19,TRBJ1-5,CASSTVSDRGSNQPQHF